This paragraph covers one T cell receptor beta chain sequence. Its antigen is not identified. TRB rearrangements were amplified by touch-down multiplex PCR with mixed TRB-A/B primers. TCRdb processed the multiplex PCR reads again and assigns one entry to each CDR3 protein, with no DNA. The sample data list several thousand distinct CDR3 sequences. This sample was included in a study of T cell clusters in autoimmune cytopenias. Germline CDR1 reads KGHSH; CDR2 reads LQKENI. This CDR3 is built from 18 residues. Each sample's input was 200 to 300 ng genomic DNA, 38,000 or so genome equivalents. Study observations and caveats: TRB repertoire shifts in secondary cytopenia and chronic lymphocytic leukemia mostly reflected lymphoma, not autoimmunity.

Separately, the same data were catalogued under a study of T cell repertoires in aging, cancer and after chemotherapy.

This clonotype originated in a human donor in good health. The chain recombines TRBV18 with TRBJ2-3; the D call of TRBD2 rests on TCRdb alone, since no DNA is present to check it. The sequencing sample was made of peripheral blood. CDR3 amino acids: CASSPLIGTSGSTDTQYF.